This is a list of T cell receptor beta chains from one sample in a study of Graves' ophthalmopathy and Graves' hyperthyroidism. TCRdb ran MiXCR on the multiplex PCR reads and lists one entry per CDR3 protein. The sample records approximately 640,000 distinct CDR3 sequences, 35% to 50% being singletons. Sequencing input: peripheral blood. The receptors come from an adult man with Graves' ophthalmopathy. Each CDR3 is given with its conserved first and last residue. The D gene is left open where the match is weak. The size entry is marked missing in some rows and otherwise reads once, few, many or a size class.

V: TRBV13; D: TRBD1; size: few; J: TRBJ2-7; length: 15; DNA: TGTGCCAGCACCCCGCCGGGACAGGGGGTCTACGAGCAGTACTTC; CDR3: CASTPPGQGVYEQYF
V: TRBV20-1; D: TRBD1; size: many; J: TRBJ1-6; length: 15; DNA: TGCAGTGCTAGAGATGAGACAGGGGGCAATTCACCCCTCCACTTT; CDR3: CSARDETGGNSPLHF
V: TRBV25-1; D: TRBD2; size: -; J: TRBJ2-5; length: 15; DNA: TGTGCCTGGACCGGGACTAGCGGGGGGGAAGAGACCCAGTACTTC; CDR3: CAWTGTSGGEETQYF
V: TRBV24-1; D: -; size: -; J: TRBJ1-1; length: 13; DNA: TGTGCCACCACCAGGGGAGAGAACACTGAAGCTTTCTTT; CDR3: CATTRGENTEAFF
V: TRBV7-9; D: TRBD1; size: many; J: TRBJ1-1; length: 16; DNA: TGTGCCAGCAGCCTAAACGCCGGGACAGGGAGCGCTGAAGCTTTCTTT; CDR3: CASSLNAGTGSAEAFF
V: TRBV5-1; D: -; size: -; J: TRBJ2-2; length: 15; DNA: TGCGCCAGCAGTACGGACAGATCGAACACCGGGGAGCTGTTTTTT; CDR3: CASSTDRSNTGELFF
V: TRBV10-3; D: TRBD1; size: -; J: TRBJ1-1; length: 17; DNA: TGTGCCAGCAGTTTAGGCCTCGCCAGGGGGTTGAACACTGAAGCTTTCTTT; CDR3: CASSLGLARGLNTEAFF
V: TRBV5-6; D: -; size: once; J: TRBJ2-7; length: 14; DNA: TGTGCCAGCAGCTGGAAAGGGGACTCCTACGAGCAGTACTTC; CDR3: CASSWKGDSYEQYF
V: TRBV2; D: TRBD2; size: many; J: TRBJ2-5; length: 14; DNA: TGTGCCAGCAGTGGTGGGACTATCCAAGAGACCCAGTACTTC; CDR3: CASSGGTIQETQYF
V: TRBV7-9; D: TRBD1; size: many; J: TRBJ2-7; length: 15; DNA: TGTGCCAGCAGCCCAGCCGGGACAGGGGCCTACGAGCAGTACTTC; CDR3: CASSPAGTGAYEQYF
V: TRBV10-3; D: -; size: few; J: TRBJ1-5; length: 14; DNA: TGTGCCAGCAGTTACGGGGATAGCAATCAGCCCCAGCATTTT; CDR3: CASSYGDSNQPQHF
V: TRBV12-3/TRBV12-4; D: TRBD1; size: -; J: TRBJ1-6; length: 16; DNA: TGTGCCAGCAGGAGCCGGGACAGGCGGCCTTATTCACCCCTCCACTTT; CDR3: CASRSRDRRPYSPLHF
V: TRBV6-1; D: -; size: -; J: TRBJ1-5; length: 14; DNA: TGTGCCAGCTTAGGGGGTAACAGCAATCAGCCCCAGCATTTT; CDR3: CASLGGNSNQPQHF
V: TRBV6-5; D: TRBD1; size: -; J: TRBJ1-3; length: 17; DNA: TGTGCCAGCAGGAGCCCGGGACAGGGGGCGCGTGGAAACACCATATATTTT; CDR3: CASRSPGQGARGNTIYF
V: TRBV20-1; D: -; size: many; J: TRBJ1-5; length: 13; DNA: TGCAGTGCTAGTAAGGGGGACAATCAGCCCCAGCATTTT; CDR3: CSASKGDNQPQHF
V: TRBV5-5; D: TRBD1; size: many; J: TRBJ1-2; length: 13; DNA: TGTGCCAGCAGCATAGGGGGCCGAGCTGGCTACACCTTC; CDR3: CASSIGGRAGYTF
V: TRBV7-2; D: TRBD1; size: once; J: TRBJ1-5; length: 18; DNA: TGCGCCAGCAGCCAAGATCATCGAAGGCACAGGGGGAATCAGCCCCAGCATTTT; CDR3: CASSQDHRRHRGNQPQHF
V: TRBV5-1; D: -; size: many; J: TRBJ1-5; length: 13; DNA: TGCGCCAGCAGCGAGGCTAGCAATCAGCCCCAGCATTTT; CDR3: CASSEASNQPQHF
V: TRBV12-3/TRBV12-4; D: TRBD1; size: many; J: TRBJ2-5; length: 15; DNA: TGTGCCAGCAGACCGGGACAGGGAGACCAAGAGACCCAGTACTTC; CDR3: CASRPGQGDQETQYF
V: TRBV5-1; D: -; size: -; J: TRBJ1-4; length: 13; DNA: TGCGCCAGCAGCCCGGACACTAATGAAAAACTGTTTTTT; CDR3: CASSPDTNEKLFF
V: TRBV10-3; D: -; size: -; J: TRBJ2-7; length: 15; DNA: TGTGCCAGCGTTTTCGGGGCAAAGGGCTACTACGAGCAGTACTTC; CDR3: CASVFGAKGYYEQYF
V: TRBV10-3; D: TRBD1; size: few; J: TRBJ2-2; length: 15; DNA: TGTGCCAGCAGTCTGACGGGACAGCCAGCCGGGGAGCTGTTTTTT; CDR3: CASSLTGQPAGELFF
V: TRBV20-1; D: -; size: many; J: TRBJ1-6; length: 14; DNA: TGCAGTGCTACCCAGACAGCGCCTAATTCACCCCTCCACTTT; CDR3: CSATQTAPNSPLHF
V: TRBV4-1; D: TRBD1; size: few; J: TRBJ1-3; length: 15; DNA: TGCGCCAGCAGCCGGGGACAGGACTCTGGAAACACCATATATTTT; CDR3: CASSRGQDSGNTIYF
V: TRBV19; D: -; size: many; J: TRBJ1-1; length: 13; DNA: TGTGCCAGTAGTAGCGGGGACAACACTGAAGCTTTCTTT; CDR3: CASSSGDNTEAFF
V: TRBV6-4; D: -; size: -; J: TRBJ2-2; length: 14; DNA: TGTGCCAGCAGTGAAGTTGGGGGTGCCGGGGAGCTGTTTTTT; CDR3: CASSEVGGAGELFF
V: TRBV5-1; D: TRBD1; size: -; J: TRBJ2-2; length: 16; DNA: TGCGCCAGCAGCTTGTCCCGGGACAGGGTGAACGGGGAGCTGTTTTTT; CDR3: CASSLSRDRVNGELFF
V: TRBV10-3; D: TRBD2; size: -; J: TRBJ2-5; length: 15; DNA: TGTGCCATCAGTGAACTAGCGGGAGGGGAAGAGACCCAGTACTTC; CDR3: CAISELAGGEETQYF
V: TRBV10-3; D: -; size: once; J: TRBJ1-2; length: 15; DNA: TGTGCCAGCAGCCAAACCCCAGGACGGAACTATGGCTACACCTTC; CDR3: CASSQTPGRNYGYTF
V: TRBV16; D: TRBD1; size: few; J: TRBJ2-7; length: 15; DNA: TGTGCCAGCAGCCGCAGGGGGCCCCTGTCCTACGAGCAGTACTTC; CDR3: CASSRRGPLSYEQYF
V: TRBV7-9; D: -; size: -; J: TRBJ2-5; length: 12; DNA: TGTGCCAGCAGACAGGGGAGCGGGGAGCAGTACTTC; CDR3: CASRQGSGEQYF
V: TRBV19; D: -; size: many; J: TRBJ2-7; length: 14; DNA: TGTGCCAGTAGTATTCCCGGAGTAGCCTACGAGCAGTACTTC; CDR3: CASSIPGVAYEQYF
V: TRBV7-8; D: TRBD1; size: few; J: TRBJ1-4; length: 17; DNA: TGTGCCAGCAGTTACCCGGACAGGACCGCAACTAATGAAAAACTGTTTTTT; CDR3: CASSYPDRTATNEKLFF
V: TRBV5-1; D: TRBD2; size: -; J: TRBJ2-7; length: 15; DNA: TGCGCCAGCAGCTCGGGACTAGCGAGGAACTACGAGCAGTACTTC; CDR3: CASSSGLARNYEQYF
V: TRBV29-1; D: -; size: -; J: TRBJ1-1; length: 12; DNA: TGCAGCGTTGCGTGGCGGGAGACTGAAGCTTTCTTT; CDR3: CSVAWRETEAFF
V: TRBV29-1; D: -; size: -; J: TRBJ1-1; length: 12; DNA: TGCAGCGCCCTGACGGGGAACACTGAAGCTTTCTTT; CDR3: CSALTGNTEAFF
V: TRBV25-1; D: -; size: -; J: TRBJ2-6; length: 15; DNA: TGTGCCAGCAGTGAATATCGGACAGGGGCCAACGTCCTGACTTTC; CDR3: CASSEYRTGANVLTF
V: TRBV20-1; D: -; size: many; J: TRBJ1-3; length: 14; DNA: TGCAGTGCTTGGCAGGGGAGCTCTGGAAACACCATATATTTT; CDR3: CSAWQGSSGNTIYF
V: TRBV12-3/TRBV12-4; D: -; size: many; J: TRBJ1-4; length: 14; DNA: TGTGCCAGCAGTTTAAGACAGACTAATGAAAAACTGTTTTTT; CDR3: CASSLRQTNEKLFF
V: TRBV7-3; D: -; size: -; J: TRBJ2-3; length: 14; DNA: TGTGCCAGCAGCTCGACCAGCGATACAGATACGCAGTATTTT; CDR3: CASSSTSDTDTQYF
V: TRBV7-9; D: TRBD1; size: many; J: TRBJ1-5; length: 16; DNA: TGTGCCAGCAGCTTATTCGTTGACAGGGACAACGTGCCCCAGCATTTT; CDR3: CASSLFVDRDNVPQHF